The 24 T cell receptor beta chains presented below share a single source sample, sequenced in a study of T cell responses to AZD1222 COVID-19 vaccine. TCRdb's copy holds only in-frame clones and misses some; the assay was immunoSEQ multiplex PCR. Of about 130,000 clones listed, 70% to 90% are singletons. Sequencing used peripheral blood, obtained on day 0 of AZD1222 vaccination. Source of these receptors: an adult in good health.

The gene calls are TRBV10-3 and TRBJ1-1, with TRBD1 matching over 9 bases. CDR3 length equals 14 residues. The junction had 3 bases not matched to a gene; V was cut back by 6 bases and J by 1 base. Per germline, CDR1 ENHRY and CDR2 SYGVKD. This CDR3 is CAISLTGGNTEAFF. In DNA, the CDR3 is TGTGCCATCAGCTTGACAGGGGGGAACACTGAAGCTTTCTTT.

This chain links TRBV15 with TRBJ2-3, with 8 bases identical to TRBD2. The V and J ends lost 3 bases and 3 bases, in that order; junction bases with no gene match: 5. CDR3 length: 15 residues. Germline V CDR1 and CDR2: LNHNV, YYDKDF (reference sequence). Here the CDR3 DNA reads TGTGCCACCAGCAGGACTAGCGAGGGAACAGATACGCAGTATTTT. Its protein product is CATSRTSEGTDTQYF.

DNA of the CDR3: TGCGCCAGCAGCTTGGGCGGGCAGCCTCTTGAAGCTTTCTTT. Protein sequence: CASSLGGQPLEAFF. This rearrangement joins TRBV5-1 to TRBJ1-1; D remains unclear. With 0 bases removed from V and 7 bases from J, the gap between germline ends came to 13 bases. Germline loops: CDR1 SGHRS, CDR2 YFSETQ. The CDR3 covers 14 residues.

This sequence joins TRBV18 and TRBJ1-1, with D perhaps matching TRBD1 (6 bases). The ends were cut back, 6 bases at V and 5 bases at J, with 13 bases in the middle. This CDR3 is built from 13 residues. Germline CDR1 reads KGHSH; CDR2 reads LQKENI. The CDR3 sequence is CASSGQGRTEAFF. The DNA for the CDR3 is TGTGCCAGCTCGGGGCAGGGGAGAACTGAAGCTTTCTTT.

The sample holds a few counts of this clone. V and J are TRBV12-3 or TRBV12-4 and TRBJ1-5; 10 bases line up with TRBD1. The junction had 1 base not matched to a gene; V was cut back by 6 bases and J by 5 bases. The CDR3 has 13 residues. The CDR3 loop reads CASRDRGDQPQHF. Written as DNA, the CDR3 is TGTGCCAGCAGGGACAGGGGGGATCAGCCCCAGCATTTT.

This rearrangement joins TRBV6-4 to TRBJ2-2, with TRBD2 matching 11 bases. The CDR3 is made up of 15 amino acids. From germline, CDR1 is MRHNA and CDR2 SNTAGT. V was clipped by 5 bases and J by 2 bases; unmatched bases: 1. The CDR3, as DNA: TGTGCCAGCAGTCTAGCGGGGGGAAACACCGGGGAGCTGTTTTTT. Residues: CASSLAGGNTGELFF.

The chain has TRBV19 and TRBJ1-4; D uncertain. Germline values: CDR1 LNHDA, CDR2 SQIVND (reference sequence). Trimming shortened V by 9 bases and J by 2 bases, and 10 bases separated the two germline ends. The CDR3 has 13 residues. As DNA, the CDR3 is TGTGCCAGCCAAAGAAAGACTAATGAAAAACTGTTTTTT. Translated, it gives CASQRKTNEKLFF.

The V call is TRBV5-1, the J call TRBJ2-7; D unclear. The length of the CDR3 is 11 residues. V was trimmed by 0 bases and J by 7 bases, leaving 5 bases between them. The V gene's germline CDR1 is SGHRS and CDR2 YFSETQ. As DNA, the CDR3 is TGCGCCAGCAGCTTGGGGCCTGAGCAGTACTTC. It is translated as CASSLGPEQYF.

This sequence joins TRBV4-2 and TRBJ2-2; D not resolved. V was trimmed by 1 base and J by 5 bases, leaving 5 bases between them. Germline values: CDR1 LGHNA, CDR2 YNFKEQ. CDR3 size: 13 residues. CDR3 in DNA: TGTGCCAGCAGCCAAGCTAGGACCGGGGAGCTGTTTTTT. The encoded protein is CASSQARTGELFF.

The chain couples TRBV6-5 to TRBJ1-2, with D maybe TRBD1 (5 bases). V was pared by 2 bases and J by 2 bases, with 6 bases between. This CDR3 comprises 13 residues. Germline CDR1 is MNHEY and CDR2 is SVGAGI. CDR3 DNA sequence: TGTGCCAGCAGTTACGCAGGGAACTATGGCTACACCTTC. Protein sequence: CASSYAGNYGYTF.

This clone came up many times. V is TRBV7-8 and J is TRBJ1-1; D call uncertain. Germline V gene lookup returns CDR1 SGHVS and CDR2 FQNEAQ. This CDR3 spans 14 amino acids. V lost 1 base and J 1 base, leaving 7 bases between the germline ends. This CDR3 reads CASSLGAANTEAFF. As DNA, the CDR3 is TGTGCCAGCAGCTTAGGGGCTGCGAACACTGAAGCTTTCTTT.

The chain links TRBV5-6 to TRBJ2-2; D unresolved. This CDR3 contains 15 residues. Germline V lookup: CDR1 SGHDT, CDR2 YYEEEE. The V gene lost 2 bases and the J gene lost 3 bases, with 11 bases spanning the gap. Here the CDR3 reads CASSLVGIDTGELFF. DNA of the CDR3: TGTGCCAGCAGCTTAGTAGGAATCGACACCGGGGAGCTGTTTTTT.

The chain is built from TRBV6-5 and TRBJ2-7; D is ambiguous. Per the germline V gene, CDR1 is MNHEY and CDR2 is SVGAGI. Trimming shortened V by 6 bases and J by 9 bases, and 12 bases separated the two germline ends. The CDR3 contains 11 residues. The CDR3 loop reads CASRLNLGQYF. Here the CDR3 DNA reads TGTGCCAGCAGACTTAATTTGGGGCAGTACTTC.

This clone was counted a single time. Here the CDR3 reads CASSPLVTGGELRSSPLHF. The CDR3 DNA sequence: TGTGCCAGCAGTCCCCTGGTGACAGGGGGCGAACTACGATCATCACCCCTCCACTTT. The J gene is TRBJ1-6, the V gene TRBV27; 10 bases align to TRBD1. There are 19 residues in the CDR3. The ends lost 5 bases at V and 10 bases at J; junction bases unmatched: 20. CDR1 is MNHEY and CDR2 is SMNVEV in the germline V gene (reference sequence).

The chain recombines TRBV28 with TRBJ2-7; either TRBD1 or TRBD2 may supply D (5 bases each). Germline V gene lookup returns CDR1 MDHEN and CDR2 SYDVKM. The CDR3 consists of 15 residues. V was shortened by 6 bases and J by 4 bases, with 19 bases between the two germline ends. The CDR3 region is CASSRPRQSGYEQYF. CDR3 DNA sequence: TGTGCCAGCAGCCGCCCACGACAGTCGGGATACGAGCAGTACTTC. The whole variable domain, filled in from reference TRBV28 and TRBJ2-7, reads DVKVTQSSRYLVKRTGEKVFLECVQDMDHENMFWYRQDPGLGLRLIYFSYDVKMKEKGDIPEGYSVSREKKERFSLILESASTNQTSMYLCASSRPRQSGYEQYFGPGTRLTVT.

The chain couples TRBV4-2 to TRBJ1-1, with TRBD1 as a possible D gene (6 bases). CDR3 size: 16 residues. Trimming stripped 1 base from V and 0 bases from J, with 12 bases between. Germline V lookup: CDR1 LGHNA, CDR2 YNFKEQ. Here the CDR3 reads CASSQVGGPLNTEAFF. CDR3 DNA: TGTGCCAGCAGCCAAGTGGGGGGGCCCCTGAACACTGAAGCTTTCTTT.

The V gene is TRBV16, the J gene TRBJ2-3; D remains unclear. Germline assignment: CDR1 KGHSY and CDR2 FQNENV. This CDR3 contains 12 residues. V lost 5 bases and J 5 bases, leaving 8 bases between the germline ends. CDR3 protein: CASSYKRDTQYF. CDR3 coding DNA: TGTGCCAGCAGCTACAAACGAGATACGCAGTATTTT.

This clone showed up just a few times. The CDR3 DNA reads as TGTGCCAGCAGTACCCGACAGGGGAGCTACGAGCAGTACTTC. It yields the protein CASSTRQGSYEQYF. The J gene is TRBJ2-7, the V gene TRBV27; 8 bases align to TRBD1. This CDR3 has 14 amino acids. Germline CDR1 reads MNHEY; CDR2 reads SMNVEV (reference sequence). J lost 3 bases, V lost 5 bases, and 6 bases had no gene match.

The count of this clone is one. The chain employs TRBV28 and TRBJ2-7, with 7 bases matching TRBD2. The CDR3 covers 11 residues. The ends lost 8 bases at V and 2 bases at J; junction bases unmatched: 0. Germline CDR1 and CDR2: MDHEN and SYDVKM. The CDR3 loop is CASREAYEQYF. CDR3 DNA: TGTGCCAGCCGGGAGGCCTACGAGCAGTACTTC.

This chain links TRBV3-1 (or the pseudogene TRBV3-2) with TRBJ1-2, with TRBD1 as a possible D gene (5 bases). CDR3 length: 16 residues. Germline V lookup: CDR1 LGHDT, CDR2 YNNKEL (reference sequence). Trimming pared 0 bases from V and 2 bases from J, leaving 13 bases between. This CDR3 is CASSQDQGEVNYGYTF. The CDR3, as DNA: TGTGCCAGCAGCCAAGATCAAGGGGAAGTCAACTATGGCTACACCTTC.

The rearrangement joins TRBV3-1 (or the pseudogene TRBV3-2) to TRBJ1-5; 10 bases match TRBD1. Germline V gene data show CDR1 as LGHDT and CDR2 as YNNKEL (reference sequence). Trimming took 1 base from V and 4 from J; bases not matched to a gene: 4. The CDR3 runs to 16 residues. The CDR3 nucleotides read TGTGCCAGCAGCCAAGGTGGGACAGGGGCTAATCAGCCCCAGCATTTT. Translated, it gives CASSQGGTGANQPQHF.

The gene calls are TRBV5-1 and TRBJ1-1; D may be TRBD1 (5 bases). V was clipped by 0 bases and J by 0 bases, with 9 bases between them. Germline lookup yields CDR1 SGHRS and CDR2 YFSETQ. The CDR3 has 15 residues. DNA of the CDR3: TGCGCCAGCAGCTTGGGACAGCGGATGAACACTGAAGCTTTCTTT. This translates into CASSLGQRMNTEAFF. Supplemented by reference TRBV5-1 and TRBJ1-1, the full variable domain reads KAGVTQTPRYLIKTRGQQVTLSCSPISGHRSVSWYQQTPGQGLQFLFEYFSETQRNKGNFPGRFSGRQFSNSRSEMNVSTLELGDSALYLCASSLGQRMNTEAFFGQGTRLTVV.

The chain employs TRBV2 and TRBJ1-5, with 10 bases matching TRBD1. The CDR3 is 14 amino acids. Germline assignment: CDR1 SNHLY and CDR2 FYNNEI. With 5 bases clipped from V and 5 bases from J, the junction kept 3 bases outside the gene matches. The CDR3 DNA is TGTGCCAGCAGTCCGGGACAGGGGCATCAGCCCCAGCATTTT. Encoded protein: CASSPGQGHQPQHF.

This rearrangement joins TRBV5-4 to TRBJ1-2; perhaps TRBD1 as D (5 bases). CDR1 and CDR2 from the germline V gene are SGHNT and YYREEE (reference sequence). The V and J ends lost 2 bases and 4 bases respectively, with 15 bases between them. The CDR3 is made up of 15 amino acids. The CDR3: CASSFIIGGGYGYTF. Written as DNA, the CDR3 is TGTGCCAGCAGCTTTATTATCGGTGGGGGCTATGGCTACACCTTC.